This record looks at one TCR beta chain sequence and its context. Antigen specificity is unknown. The source of the sample is a study of T cell responses to AZD1222 COVID-19 vaccine. Study-wide points: Donors, mostly white British, included more females; clonal diversity was possibly underestimated. Repertoires were collected only later (after the peak T cell response had occurred). Close to half of all spike-specific TCRs reportedly target regions of the variants that are unmutated.

Trimming took 5 bases from V and 6 from J, leaving 22 bases between them. This CDR3 region has 17 residues. The germline V gene has CDR1 SEHNR and CDR2 FQNEAQ (reference sequence). The table came from immunoSEQ multiplex PCR; TCRdb's copy has only in-frame clones and leaves some out. Among about 83,000 clones, around nine tenths were seen once, and the ten largest hold under 5%. This sequence originates from an adult in good health. Source: peripheral blood, taken on day 0 of MenACWY control vaccination. The chain employs TRBV7-9 and TRBJ1-4, with D maybe TRBD1 (5 bases). The CDR3 loop is CASSPRVGVREDEKLFF. Here the CDR3 DNA reads TGTGCCAGCAGCCCCCGAGTGGGGGTACGGGAGGATGAAAAACTGTTTTTT. Complete variable domain (other parts from reference TRBV7-9 and TRBJ1-4): DTGVSQNPRHKITKRGQNVTFRCDPISEHNRLYWYRQTLGQGPEFLTYFQNEAQLEKSRLLSDRFSAERPKGSFSTLEIQRTEQGDSAMYLCASSPRVGVREDEKLFFGSGTQLSVL.